The entry below gives a single TCR beta chain sequence along with its context. The antigen is not known. It was across several immunoSEQ plates that each subset's genomic DNA was evenly split. The protocol was immunoSEQ multiplex PCR, while the TCRdb copy is restricted to in-frame clones and leaves out a portion. In the table there are roughly 1,600,000 clones, approximately 98.5% of which are singletons. Those who donated, Caucasian adults without exception, all lived in Nashville, Tennessee. The sample belongs to a study of shared clonotypes between healthy human individuals. Study in general: Used for every donor were three CD4 naive, three CD4 memory, two CD8 naive and one CD8 memory plate.

Per the germline V gene, CDR1 is LGHNA and CDR2 is YSLEER. CDR3 length equals 15 residues. V shed 0 bases and J shed 4 bases, with 9 bases lying between them. General study results and limits: Sharing across four donors was seen in roughly 5.2% of naive CD4 clonotypes.

The rearrangement uses TRBV4-3 and TRBJ2-2; D gene ambiguous. This TCR was sampled from a man aged 30 to 39 in good health. Sequencing used naive CD4+ T cells sorted from blood. Subset described: CD45RA+ positively selected. The CDR3 loop is CASSQDTGTTGELFF. The CDR3 region has the DNA TGCGCCAGCAGCCAAGATACCGGTACCACCGGGGAGCTGTTTTTT.